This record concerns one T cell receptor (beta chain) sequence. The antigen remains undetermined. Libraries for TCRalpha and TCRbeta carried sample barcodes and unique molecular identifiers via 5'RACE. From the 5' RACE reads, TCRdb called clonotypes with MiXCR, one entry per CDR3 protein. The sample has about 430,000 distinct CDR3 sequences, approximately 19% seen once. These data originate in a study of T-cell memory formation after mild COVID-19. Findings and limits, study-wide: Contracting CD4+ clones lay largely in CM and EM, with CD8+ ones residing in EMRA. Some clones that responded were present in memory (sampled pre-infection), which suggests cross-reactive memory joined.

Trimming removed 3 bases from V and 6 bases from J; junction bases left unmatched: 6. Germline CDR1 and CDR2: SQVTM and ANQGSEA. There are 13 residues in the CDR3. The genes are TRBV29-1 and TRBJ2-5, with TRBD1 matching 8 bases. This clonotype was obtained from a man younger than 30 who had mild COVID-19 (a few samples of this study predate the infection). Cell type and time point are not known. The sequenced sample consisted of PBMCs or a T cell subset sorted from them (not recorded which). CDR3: CSVDPTGAKTQYF. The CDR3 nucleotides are TGCAGCGTTGACCCGACAGGGGCGAAGACCCAGTACTTC.